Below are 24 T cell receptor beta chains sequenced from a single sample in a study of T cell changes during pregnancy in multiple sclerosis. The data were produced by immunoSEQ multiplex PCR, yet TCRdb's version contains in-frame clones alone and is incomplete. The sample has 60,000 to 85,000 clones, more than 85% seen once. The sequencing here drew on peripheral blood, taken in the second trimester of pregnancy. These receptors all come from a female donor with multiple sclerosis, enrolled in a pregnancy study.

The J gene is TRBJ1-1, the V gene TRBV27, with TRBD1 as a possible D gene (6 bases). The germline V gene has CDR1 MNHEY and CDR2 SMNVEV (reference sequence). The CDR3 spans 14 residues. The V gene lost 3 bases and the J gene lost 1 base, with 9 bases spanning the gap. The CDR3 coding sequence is TGTGCCAGCAGTTTGGTACAGGGGAACACTGAAGCTTTCTTT. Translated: CASSLVQGNTEAFF.

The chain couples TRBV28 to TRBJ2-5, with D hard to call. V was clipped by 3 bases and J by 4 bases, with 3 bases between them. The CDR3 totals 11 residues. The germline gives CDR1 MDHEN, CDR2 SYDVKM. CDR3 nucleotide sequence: TGTGCCAGCAGTTTGAGAGAGACCCAGTACTTC. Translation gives CASSLRETQYF.

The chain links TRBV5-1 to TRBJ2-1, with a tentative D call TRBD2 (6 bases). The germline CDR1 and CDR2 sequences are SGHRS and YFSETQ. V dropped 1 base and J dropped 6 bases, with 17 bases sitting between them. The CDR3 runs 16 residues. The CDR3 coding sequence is TGCGCCAGCAGCTTGTTTGGGGGAGGCCCGGCCAATGAGCAGTTCTTC. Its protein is CASSLFGGGPANEQFF. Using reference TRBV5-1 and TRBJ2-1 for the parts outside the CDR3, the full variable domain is KAGVTQTPRYLIKTRGQQVTLSCSPISGHRSVSWYQQTPGQGLQFLFEYFSETQRNKGNFPGRFSGRQFSNSRSEMNVSTLELGDSALYLCASSLFGGGPANEQFFGPGTRLTVL.

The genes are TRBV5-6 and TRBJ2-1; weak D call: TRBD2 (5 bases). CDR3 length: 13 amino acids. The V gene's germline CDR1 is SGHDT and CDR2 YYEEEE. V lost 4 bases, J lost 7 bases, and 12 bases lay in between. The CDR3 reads CASSGERQNEQFF. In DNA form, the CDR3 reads TGTGCCAGCAGCGGAGAGCGGCAAAATGAGCAGTTCTTC.

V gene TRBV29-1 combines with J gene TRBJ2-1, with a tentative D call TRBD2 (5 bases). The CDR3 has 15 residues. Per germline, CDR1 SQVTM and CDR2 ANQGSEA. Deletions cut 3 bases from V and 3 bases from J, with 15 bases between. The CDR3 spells CSVDGRTPDYNEQFF. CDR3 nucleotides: TGCAGCGTTGATGGGAGAACACCGGACTACAATGAGCAGTTCTTC.

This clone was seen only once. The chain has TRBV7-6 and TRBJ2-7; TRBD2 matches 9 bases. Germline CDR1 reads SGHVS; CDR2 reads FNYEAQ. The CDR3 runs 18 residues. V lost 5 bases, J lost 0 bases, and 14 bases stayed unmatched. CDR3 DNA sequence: TGTGCCAGCAGCCCCGCTCCGCACCTGACTAGCGGCTCCTACGAGCAGTACTTC. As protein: CASSPAPHLTSGSYEQYF.

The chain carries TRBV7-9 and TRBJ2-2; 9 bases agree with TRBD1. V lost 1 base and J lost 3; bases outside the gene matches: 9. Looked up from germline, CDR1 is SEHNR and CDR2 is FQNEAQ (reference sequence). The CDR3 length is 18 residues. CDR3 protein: CASSLGSRRQGDTGELFF. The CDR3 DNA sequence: TGTGCCAGCAGCTTAGGAAGCCGGCGACAGGGGGACACCGGGGAGCTGTTTTTT.

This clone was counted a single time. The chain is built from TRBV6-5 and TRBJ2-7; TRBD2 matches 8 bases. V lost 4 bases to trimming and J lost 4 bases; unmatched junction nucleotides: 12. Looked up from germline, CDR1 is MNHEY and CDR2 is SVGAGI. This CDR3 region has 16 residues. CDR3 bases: TGTGCCAGCAGTTCCTCTATTCGGGAGGGCCGGTACGAGCAGTACTTC. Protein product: CASSSSIREGRYEQYF.

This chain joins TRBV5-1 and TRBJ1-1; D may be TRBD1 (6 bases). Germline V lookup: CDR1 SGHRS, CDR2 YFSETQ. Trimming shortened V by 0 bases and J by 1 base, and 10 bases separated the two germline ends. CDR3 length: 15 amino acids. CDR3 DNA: TGCGCCAGCAGCTTGGGTAGAGGGGGGAACACTGAAGCTTTCTTT. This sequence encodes CASSLGRGGNTEAFF.

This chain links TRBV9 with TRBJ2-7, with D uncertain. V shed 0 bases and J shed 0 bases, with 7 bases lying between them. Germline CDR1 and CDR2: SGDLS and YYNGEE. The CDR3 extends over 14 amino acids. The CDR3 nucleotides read TGTGCCAGCAGCGTAGGCGGCTACTCCTACGAGCAGTACTTC. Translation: CASSVGGYSYEQYF. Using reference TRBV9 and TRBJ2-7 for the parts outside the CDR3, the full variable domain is DSGVTQTPKHLITATGQRVTLRCSPRSGDLSVYWYQQSLDQGLQFLIQYYNGEERAKGNILERFSAQQFPDLHSELNLSSLELGDSALYFCASSVGGYSYEQYFGPGTRLTVT.

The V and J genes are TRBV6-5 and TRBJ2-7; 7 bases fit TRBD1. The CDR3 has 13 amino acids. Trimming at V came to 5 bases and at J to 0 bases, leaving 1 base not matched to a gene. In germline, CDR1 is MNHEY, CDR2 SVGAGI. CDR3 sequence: CASSRQGSYEQYF. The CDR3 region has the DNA TGTGCCAGCAGTCGACAGGGCTCCTACGAGCAGTACTTC.

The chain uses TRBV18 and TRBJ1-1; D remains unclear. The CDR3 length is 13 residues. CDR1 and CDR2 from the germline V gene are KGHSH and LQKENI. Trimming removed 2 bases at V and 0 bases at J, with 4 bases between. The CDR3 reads CASSPTVNTEAFF. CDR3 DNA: TGTGCCAGCTCACCAACGGTGAACACTGAAGCTTTCTTT.

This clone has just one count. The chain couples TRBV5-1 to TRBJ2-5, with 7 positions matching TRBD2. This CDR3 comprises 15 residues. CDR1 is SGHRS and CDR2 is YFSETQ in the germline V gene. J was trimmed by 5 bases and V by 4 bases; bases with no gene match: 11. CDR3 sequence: CASSHPMGGLETQYF. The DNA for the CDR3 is TGCGCCAGCAGCCACCCTATGGGAGGGCTGGAGACCCAGTACTTC.

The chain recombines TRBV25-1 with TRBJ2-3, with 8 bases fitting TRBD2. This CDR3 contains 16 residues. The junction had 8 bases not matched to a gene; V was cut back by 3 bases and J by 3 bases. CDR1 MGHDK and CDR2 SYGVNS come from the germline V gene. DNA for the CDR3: TGTGCCAGCAGTGACTCTAGAGCGGGAGATACAGATACGCAGTATTTT. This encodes CASSDSRAGDTDTQYF.

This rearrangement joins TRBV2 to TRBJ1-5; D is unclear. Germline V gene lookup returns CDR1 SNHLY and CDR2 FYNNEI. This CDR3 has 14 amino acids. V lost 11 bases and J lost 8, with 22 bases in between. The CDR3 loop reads CAGAARAAGEPQHF. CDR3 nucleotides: TGTGCCGGCGCCGCGAGGGCTGCTGGTGAGCCCCAGCATTTT.

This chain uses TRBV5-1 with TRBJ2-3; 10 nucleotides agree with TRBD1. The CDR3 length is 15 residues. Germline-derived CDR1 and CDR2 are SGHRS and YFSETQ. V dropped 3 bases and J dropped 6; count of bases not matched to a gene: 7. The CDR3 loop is CASSWRGQGLDTQYF. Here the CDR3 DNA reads TGCGCCAGCAGCTGGAGGGGACAGGGGTTGGATACGCAGTATTTT.

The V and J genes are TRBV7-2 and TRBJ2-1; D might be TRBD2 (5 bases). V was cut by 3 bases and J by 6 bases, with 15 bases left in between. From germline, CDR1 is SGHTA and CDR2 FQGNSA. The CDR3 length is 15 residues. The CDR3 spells CASSFDGVRGNEQFF. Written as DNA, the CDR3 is TGTGCCAGCAGCTTTGACGGGGTAAGAGGCAATGAGCAGTTCTTC.

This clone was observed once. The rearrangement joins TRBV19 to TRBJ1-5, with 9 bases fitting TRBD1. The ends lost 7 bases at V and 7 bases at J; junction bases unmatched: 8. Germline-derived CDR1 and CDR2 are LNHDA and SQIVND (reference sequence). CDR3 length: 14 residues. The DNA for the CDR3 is TGTGCCAGTACCGCCGACAGGGGGGACCAGCCCCAGCATTTT. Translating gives CASTADRGDQPQHF.

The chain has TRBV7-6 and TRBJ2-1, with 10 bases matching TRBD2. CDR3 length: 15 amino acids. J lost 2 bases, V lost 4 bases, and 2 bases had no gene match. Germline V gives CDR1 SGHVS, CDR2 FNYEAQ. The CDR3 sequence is CASSSLAGAYNEQFF. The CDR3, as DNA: TGTGCCAGCAGCTCGCTAGCGGGGGCCTACAATGAGCAGTTCTTC.

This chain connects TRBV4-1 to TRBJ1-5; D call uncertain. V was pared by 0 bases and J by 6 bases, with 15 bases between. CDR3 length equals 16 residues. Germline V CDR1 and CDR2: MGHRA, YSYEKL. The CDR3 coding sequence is TGCGCCAGCAGCCAAGAGACTTTGGGTAATTTTCAGCCCCAGCATTTT. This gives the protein CASSQETLGNFQPQHF.

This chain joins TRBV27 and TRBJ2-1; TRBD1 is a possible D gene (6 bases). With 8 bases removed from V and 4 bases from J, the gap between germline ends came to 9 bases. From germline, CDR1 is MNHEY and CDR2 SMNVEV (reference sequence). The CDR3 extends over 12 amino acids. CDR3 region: CASATGYNEQFF. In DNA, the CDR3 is TGTGCCAGCGCTACAGGGTACAATGAGCAGTTCTTC.

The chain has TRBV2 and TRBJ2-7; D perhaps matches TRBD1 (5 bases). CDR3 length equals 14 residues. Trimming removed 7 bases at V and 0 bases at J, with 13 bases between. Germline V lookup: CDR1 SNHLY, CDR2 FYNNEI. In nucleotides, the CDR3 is TGTGCCAGCATGACAGACACGACCTCCTACGAGCAGTACTTC. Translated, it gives CASMTDTTSYEQYF.

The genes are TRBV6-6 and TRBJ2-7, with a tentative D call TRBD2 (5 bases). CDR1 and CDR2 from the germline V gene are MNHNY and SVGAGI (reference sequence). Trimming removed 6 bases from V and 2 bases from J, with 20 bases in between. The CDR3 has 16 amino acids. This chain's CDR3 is CASRPLFPDFAYEQYF. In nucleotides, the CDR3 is TGTGCCAGCAGGCCTCTCTTTCCGGACTTCGCCTACGAGCAGTACTTC.

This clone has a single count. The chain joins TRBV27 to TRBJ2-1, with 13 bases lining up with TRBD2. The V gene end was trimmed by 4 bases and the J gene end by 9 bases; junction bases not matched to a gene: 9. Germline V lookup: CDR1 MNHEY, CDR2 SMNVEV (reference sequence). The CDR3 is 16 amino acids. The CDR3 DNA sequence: TGTGCCAGCAGTTCAAGGACTAGCGGGAGTACGGGTGAGCAGTTCTTC. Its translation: CASSSRTSGSTGEQFF.